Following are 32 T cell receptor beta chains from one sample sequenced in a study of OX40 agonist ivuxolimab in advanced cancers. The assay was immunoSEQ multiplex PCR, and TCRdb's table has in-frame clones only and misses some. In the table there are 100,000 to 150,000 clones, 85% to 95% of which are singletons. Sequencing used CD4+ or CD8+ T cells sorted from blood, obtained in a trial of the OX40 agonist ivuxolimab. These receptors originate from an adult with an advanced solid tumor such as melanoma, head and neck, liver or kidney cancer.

This CDR3 is CATSRDWGRDTGELFF. The CDR3 DNA follows: TGTGCCACCAGCAGAGATTGGGGTCGGGACACCGGGGAGCTGTTTTTT. The rearrangement joins TRBV15 to TRBJ2-2, with D hard to call. In germline, CDR1 is LNHNV, CDR2 YYDKDF (reference sequence). The CDR3 spans 16 residues. V was clipped by 0 bases and J by 3 bases, with 11 bases between them.

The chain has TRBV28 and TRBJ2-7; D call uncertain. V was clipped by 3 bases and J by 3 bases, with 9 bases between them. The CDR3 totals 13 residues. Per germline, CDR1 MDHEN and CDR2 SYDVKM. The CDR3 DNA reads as TGTGCCAGCAGTTTGGGCCAGCTCTACGAGCAGTACTTC. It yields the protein CASSLGQLYEQYF.

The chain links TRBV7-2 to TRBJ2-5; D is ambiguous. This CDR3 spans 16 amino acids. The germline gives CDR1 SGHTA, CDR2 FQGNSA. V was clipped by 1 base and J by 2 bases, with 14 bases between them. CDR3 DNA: TGTGCCAGCAGCTTAGGGCCCCTCCTGGGGCAAGAGACCCAGTACTTC. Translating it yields CASSLGPLLGQETQYF.

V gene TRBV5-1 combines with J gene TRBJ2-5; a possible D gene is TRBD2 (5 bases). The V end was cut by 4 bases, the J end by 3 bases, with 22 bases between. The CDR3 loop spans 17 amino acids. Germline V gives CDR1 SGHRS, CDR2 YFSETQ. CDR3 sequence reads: CASSLGSGSIIKETQYF. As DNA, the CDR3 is TGCGCCAGCAGCCTCGGTTCGGGGAGTATTATCAAAGAGACCCAGTACTTC. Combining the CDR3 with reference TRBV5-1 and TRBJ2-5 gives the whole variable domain KAGVTQTPRYLIKTRGQQVTLSCSPISGHRSVSWYQQTPGQGLQFLFEYFSETQRNKGNFPGRFSGRQFSNSRSEMNVSTLELGDSALYLCASSLGSGSIIKETQYFGPGTRLLVL.

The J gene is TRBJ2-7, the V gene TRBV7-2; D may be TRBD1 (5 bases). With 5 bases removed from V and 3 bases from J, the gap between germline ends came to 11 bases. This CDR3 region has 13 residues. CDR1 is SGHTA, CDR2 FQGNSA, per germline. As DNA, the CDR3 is TGTGCCAGCAGCCTAGAGCAGGGCTACGAGCAGTACTTC. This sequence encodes CASSLEQGYEQYF.

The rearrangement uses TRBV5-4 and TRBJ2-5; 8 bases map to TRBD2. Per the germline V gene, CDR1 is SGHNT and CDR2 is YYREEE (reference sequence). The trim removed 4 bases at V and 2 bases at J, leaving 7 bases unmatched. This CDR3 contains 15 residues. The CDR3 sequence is CASSPSGSLQETQYF. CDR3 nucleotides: TGTGCCAGCAGCCCAAGCGGGAGTCTTCAAGAGACCCAGTACTTC. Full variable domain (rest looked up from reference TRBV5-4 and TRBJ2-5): ETGVTQSPTHLIKTRGQQVTLRCSSQSGHNTVSWYQQALGQGPQFIFQYYREEENGRGNFPPRFSGLQFPNYSSELNVNALELDDSALYLCASSPSGSLQETQYFGPGTRLLVL.

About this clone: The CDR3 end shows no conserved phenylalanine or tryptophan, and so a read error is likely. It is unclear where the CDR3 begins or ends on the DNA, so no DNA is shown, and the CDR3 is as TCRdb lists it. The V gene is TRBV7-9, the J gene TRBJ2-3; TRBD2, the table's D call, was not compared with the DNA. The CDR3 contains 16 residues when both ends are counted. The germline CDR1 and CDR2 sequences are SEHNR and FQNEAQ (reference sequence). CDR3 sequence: CASSLAVSGRLRYAVS.

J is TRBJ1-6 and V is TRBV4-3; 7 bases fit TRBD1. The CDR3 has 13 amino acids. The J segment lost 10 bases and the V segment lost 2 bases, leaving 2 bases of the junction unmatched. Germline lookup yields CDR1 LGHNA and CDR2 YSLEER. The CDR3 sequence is CASSQTGDSPLHF. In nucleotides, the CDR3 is TGCGCCAGCAGCCAAACAGGGGACTCACCCCTCCACTTT.

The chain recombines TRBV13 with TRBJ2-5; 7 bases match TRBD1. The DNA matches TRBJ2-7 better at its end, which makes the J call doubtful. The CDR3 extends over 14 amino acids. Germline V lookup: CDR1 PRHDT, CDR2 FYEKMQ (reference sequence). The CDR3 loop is CASSPRQGAYEQYF. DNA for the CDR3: TGTGCCAGCAGCCCCCGACAGGGAGCCTACGAGCAGTACTTC.

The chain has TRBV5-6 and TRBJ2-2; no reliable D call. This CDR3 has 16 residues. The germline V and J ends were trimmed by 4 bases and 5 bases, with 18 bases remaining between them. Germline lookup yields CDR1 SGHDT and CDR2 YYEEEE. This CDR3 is CASSRGTGRGTGELFF. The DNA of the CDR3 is TGTGCCAGCAGCCGCGGCACTGGCCGAGGTACCGGGGAGCTGTTTTTT.

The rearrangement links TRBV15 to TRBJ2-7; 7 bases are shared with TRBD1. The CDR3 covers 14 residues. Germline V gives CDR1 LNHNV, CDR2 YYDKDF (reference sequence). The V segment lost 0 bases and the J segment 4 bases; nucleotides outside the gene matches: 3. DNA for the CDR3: TGTGCCACCAGCAGAGAACAGGGGACATACGAGCAGTACTTC. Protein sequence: CATSREQGTYEQYF.

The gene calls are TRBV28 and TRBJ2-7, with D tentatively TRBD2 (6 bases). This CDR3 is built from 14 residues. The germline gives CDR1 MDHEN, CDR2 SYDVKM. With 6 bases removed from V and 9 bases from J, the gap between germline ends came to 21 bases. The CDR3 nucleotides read TGTGCCAGCAGCTCCCCGGGGGAGACTCTCGGGCAGTACTTC. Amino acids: CASSSPGETLGQYF.

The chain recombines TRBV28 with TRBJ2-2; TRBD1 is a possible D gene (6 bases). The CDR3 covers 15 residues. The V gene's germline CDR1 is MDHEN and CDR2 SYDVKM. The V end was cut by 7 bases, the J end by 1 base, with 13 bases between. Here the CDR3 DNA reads TGTGCCAGCATCAACTCAGGGGTGAACACCGGGGAGCTGTTTTTT. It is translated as CASINSGVNTGELFF.

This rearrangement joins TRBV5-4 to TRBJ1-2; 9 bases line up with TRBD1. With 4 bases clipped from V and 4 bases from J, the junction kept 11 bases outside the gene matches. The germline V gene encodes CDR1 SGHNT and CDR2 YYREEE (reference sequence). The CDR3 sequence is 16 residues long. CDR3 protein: CASSRGTTTGGYGYTF. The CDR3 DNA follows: TGTGCCAGCAGCCGGGGTACTACGACAGGGGGCTATGGCTACACCTTC. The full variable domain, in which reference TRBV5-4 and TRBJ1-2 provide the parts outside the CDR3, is ETGVTQSPTHLIKTRGQQVTLRCSSQSGHNTVSWYQQALGQGPQFIFQYYREEENGRGNFPPRFSGLQFPNYSSELNVNALELDDSALYLCASSRGTTTGGYGYTFGSGTRLTVV.

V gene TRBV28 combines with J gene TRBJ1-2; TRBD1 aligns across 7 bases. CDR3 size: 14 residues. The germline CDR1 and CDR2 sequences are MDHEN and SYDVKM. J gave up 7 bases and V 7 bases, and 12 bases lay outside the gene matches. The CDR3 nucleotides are TGTGCCAGCACGACAGGGTCTCGCTCTGGTGGCTACACCTTC. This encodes CASTTGSRSGGYTF.

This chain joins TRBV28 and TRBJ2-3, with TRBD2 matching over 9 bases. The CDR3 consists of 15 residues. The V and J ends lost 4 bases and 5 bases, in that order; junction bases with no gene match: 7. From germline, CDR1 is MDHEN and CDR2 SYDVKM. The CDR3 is CASSSLGLAEDTQYF. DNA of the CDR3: TGTGCCAGCAGTTCTTTGGGACTAGCAGAAGATACGCAGTATTTT.

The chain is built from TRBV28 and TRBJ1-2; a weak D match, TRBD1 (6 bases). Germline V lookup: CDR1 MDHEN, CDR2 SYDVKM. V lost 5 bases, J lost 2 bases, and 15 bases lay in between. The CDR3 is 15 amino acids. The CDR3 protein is CASSPGGGKNYGYTF. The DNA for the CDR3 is TGTGCCAGCAGTCCCGGGGGGGGCAAAAACTATGGCTACACCTTC.

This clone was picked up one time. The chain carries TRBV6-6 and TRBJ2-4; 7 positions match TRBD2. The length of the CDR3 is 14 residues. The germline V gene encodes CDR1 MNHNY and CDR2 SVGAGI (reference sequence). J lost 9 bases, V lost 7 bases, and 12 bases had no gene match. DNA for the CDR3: TGTGCCAGCAATCCGGCTAGCGGAGTTGGCATTCAGTACTTC. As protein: CASNPASGVGIQYF.

The CDR3 reads CASSPGEGTARNEQFF. The CDR3, as DNA: TGTGCCAGCAGCCCGGGGGAGGGGACCGCCAGGAATGAGCAGTTCTTC. This chain uses TRBV11-3 with TRBJ2-1; 7 positions match TRBD2. CDR1 SGHNT and CDR2 YENEEA come from the germline V gene. V was clipped by 5 bases and J by 7 bases; unmatched bases: 14. The CDR3 length is 16 residues. The full variable domain, in which reference TRBV11-3 and TRBJ2-1 provide the parts outside the CDR3, is EAGVVQSPRYKIIEKKQPVAFWCNPISGHNTLYWYLQNLGQGPELLIRYENEEAVDDSQLPKDRFSAERLKGVDSTLKIQPAELGDSAVYLCASSPGEGTARNEQFFGPGTRLTVL.

In DNA form, the CDR3 reads TGTGCCAGCAGTAGGATAGGGGGGAATGATCAGCCCCAGCATTTT. It codes for CASSRIGGNDQPQHF. The J gene is TRBJ1-5, the V gene TRBV6-1, with TRBD1 as a possible D gene (6 bases). Germline lookup yields CDR1 MNHNS and CDR2 SASEGT. V shed 5 bases and J shed 5 bases, with 16 bases lying between them. CDR3 length equals 15 residues.

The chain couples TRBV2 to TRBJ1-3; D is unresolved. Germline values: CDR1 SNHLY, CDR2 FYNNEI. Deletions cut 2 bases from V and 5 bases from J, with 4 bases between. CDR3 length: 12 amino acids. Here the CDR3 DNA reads TGTGCCAGCAGTGAAATGCGAAACACCATATATTTT. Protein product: CASSEMRNTIYF.

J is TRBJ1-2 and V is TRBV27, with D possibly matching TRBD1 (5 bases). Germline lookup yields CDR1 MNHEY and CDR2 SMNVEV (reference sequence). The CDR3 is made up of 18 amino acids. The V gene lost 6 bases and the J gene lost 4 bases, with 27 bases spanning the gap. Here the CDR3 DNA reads TGTGCCAGCAGGGTATCAACTTCGTCAGGGCCCGGGAGCTATGGCTACACCTTC. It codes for CASRVSTSSGPGSYGYTF.

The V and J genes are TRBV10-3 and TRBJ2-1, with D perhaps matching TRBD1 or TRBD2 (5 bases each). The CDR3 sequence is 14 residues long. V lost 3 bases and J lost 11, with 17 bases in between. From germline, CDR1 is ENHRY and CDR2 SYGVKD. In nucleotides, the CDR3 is TGTGCCATCAGTGAAAATAAGGACACGGGACAGCAGTTCTTC. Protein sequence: CAISENKDTGQQFF.

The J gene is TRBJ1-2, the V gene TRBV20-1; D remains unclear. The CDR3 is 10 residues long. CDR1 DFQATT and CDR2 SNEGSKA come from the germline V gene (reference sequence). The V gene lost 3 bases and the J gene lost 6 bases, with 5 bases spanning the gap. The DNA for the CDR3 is TGCAGTGCTAGTTATGATGGCTACACCTTC. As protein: CSASYDGYTF.

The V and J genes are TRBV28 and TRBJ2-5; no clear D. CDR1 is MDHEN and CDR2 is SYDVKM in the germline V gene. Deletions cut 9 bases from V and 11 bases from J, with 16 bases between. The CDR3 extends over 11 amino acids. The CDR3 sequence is CASAVRMEQYF. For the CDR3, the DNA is TGTGCCAGTGCGGTTCGAATGGAGCAGTACTTC.

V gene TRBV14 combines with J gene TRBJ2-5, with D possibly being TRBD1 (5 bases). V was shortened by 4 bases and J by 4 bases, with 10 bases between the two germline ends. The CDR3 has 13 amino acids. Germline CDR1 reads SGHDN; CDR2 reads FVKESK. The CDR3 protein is CASSRSRGETQYF. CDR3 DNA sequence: TGTGCCAGCAGCCGGAGTAGGGGAGAGACCCAGTACTTC. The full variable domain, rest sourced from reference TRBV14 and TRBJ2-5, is EAGVTQFPSHSVIEKGQTVTLRCDPISGHDNLYWYRRVMGKEIKFLLHFVKESKQDESGMPNNRFLAERTGGTYSTLKVQPAELEDSGVYFCASSRSRGETQYFGPGTRLLVL.

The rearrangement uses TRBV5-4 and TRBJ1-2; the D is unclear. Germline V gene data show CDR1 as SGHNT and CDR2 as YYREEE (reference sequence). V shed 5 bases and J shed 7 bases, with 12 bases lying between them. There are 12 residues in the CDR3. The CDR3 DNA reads TGTGCCAGCAGTTCCTTCATGGCTGGCTACACCTTC. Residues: CASSSFMAGYTF.

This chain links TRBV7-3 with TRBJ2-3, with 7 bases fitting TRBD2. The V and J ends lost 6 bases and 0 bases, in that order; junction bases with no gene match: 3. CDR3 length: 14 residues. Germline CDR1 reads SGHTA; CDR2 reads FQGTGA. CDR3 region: CASSLAGSTDTQYF. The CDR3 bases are TGTGCCAGCAGTTTAGCGGGTAGCACAGATACGCAGTATTTT.

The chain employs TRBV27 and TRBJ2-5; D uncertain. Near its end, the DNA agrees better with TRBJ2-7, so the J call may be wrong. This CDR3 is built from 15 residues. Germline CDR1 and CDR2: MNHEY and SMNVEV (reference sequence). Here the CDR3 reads CASGVSGQLTYEQYF. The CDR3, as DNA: TGTGCCAGCGGGGTCAGTGGGCAGCTCACCTACGAGCAGTACTTC.

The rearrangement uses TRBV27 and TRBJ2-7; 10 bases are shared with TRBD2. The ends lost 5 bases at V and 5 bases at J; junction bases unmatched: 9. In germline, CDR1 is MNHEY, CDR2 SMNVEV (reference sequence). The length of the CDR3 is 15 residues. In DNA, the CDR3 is TGTGCCAGCAGTCCTCTTCTAGCGGGAGCCAACGAGCAGTACTTC. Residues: CASSPLLAGANEQYF.

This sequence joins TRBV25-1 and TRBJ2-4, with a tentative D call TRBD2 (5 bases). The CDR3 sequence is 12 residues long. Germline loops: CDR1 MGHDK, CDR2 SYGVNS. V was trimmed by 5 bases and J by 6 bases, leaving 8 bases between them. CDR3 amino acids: CASSTSGNIQYF. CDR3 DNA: TGTGCCAGCAGTACCAGCGGAAACATTCAGTACTTC.

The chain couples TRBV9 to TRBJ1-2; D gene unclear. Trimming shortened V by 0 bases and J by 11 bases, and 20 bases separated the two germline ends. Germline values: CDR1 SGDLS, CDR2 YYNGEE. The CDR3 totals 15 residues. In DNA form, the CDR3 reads TGTGCCAGCAGCGTAGTACGGGTAAGGTTGTGTGGGTACACCTTC. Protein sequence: CASSVVRVRLCGYTF.